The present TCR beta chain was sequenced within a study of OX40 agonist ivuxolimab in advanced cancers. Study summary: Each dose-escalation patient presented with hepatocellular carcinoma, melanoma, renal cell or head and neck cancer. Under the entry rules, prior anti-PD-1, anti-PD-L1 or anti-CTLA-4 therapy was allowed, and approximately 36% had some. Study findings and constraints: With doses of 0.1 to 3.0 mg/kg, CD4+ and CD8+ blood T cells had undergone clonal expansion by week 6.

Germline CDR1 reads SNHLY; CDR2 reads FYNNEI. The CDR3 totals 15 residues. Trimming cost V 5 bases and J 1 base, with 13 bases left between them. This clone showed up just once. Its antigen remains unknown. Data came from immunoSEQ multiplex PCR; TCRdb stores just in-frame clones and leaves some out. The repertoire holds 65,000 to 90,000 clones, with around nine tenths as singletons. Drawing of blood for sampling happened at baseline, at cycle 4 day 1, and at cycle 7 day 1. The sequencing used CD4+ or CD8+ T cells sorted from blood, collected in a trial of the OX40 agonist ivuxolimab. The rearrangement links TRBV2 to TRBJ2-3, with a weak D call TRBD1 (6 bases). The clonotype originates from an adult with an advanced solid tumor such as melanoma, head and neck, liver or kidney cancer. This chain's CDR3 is CASSNRDIGTDTQYF. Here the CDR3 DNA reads TGTGCCAGCAGTAACCGGGACATCGGCACAGATACGCAGTATTTT.